A selection of T cell receptor beta chains follows, all from one sample in a study of T cell responses to AZD1222 COVID-19 vaccine. TCRdb keeps only in-frame clones here, not all; method: immunoSEQ multiplex PCR. The sample consists of around 160,000 clones, 88% of them appearing once. Sequenced material: peripheral blood, taken on day 0 of AZD1222 vaccination. These receptors were obtained from an adult in good health. Both conserved end residues are part of each CDR3. D genes are given only for firm matches. The size field is filled for only some rows; it gives once, few, many or a size class.

J gene	V gene	clone size	D gene	CDR3 protein	CDR3 DNA
TRBJ1-1	TRBV5-1	NA	TRBD1	CASSTTGSLVNTEAFF	TGCGCCAGCAGCACGACAGGGTCCCTTGTGAACACTGAAGCTTTCTTT
TRBJ1-1	TRBV7-9	NA	TRBD1	CASSYLTGKAFF	TGTGCCAGCAGCTACCTGACAGGGAAAGCTTTCTTT
TRBJ2-5	TRBV7-8	NA	TRBD1	CASSSRDSSGQETQYF	TGTGCCAGCAGCTCCCGGGACAGTTCCGGACAAGAGACCCAGTACTTC
TRBJ2-7	TRBV7-9	NA	NA	CASSLSYEQYF	TGTGCCAGCAGCTTGTCTTACGAGCAGTACTTC
TRBJ1-6	TRBV27	NA	TRBD1	CASSLSQGQGAIYNSPLHF	TGTGCCAGCAGTTTATCCCAAGGACAGGGGGCGATTTATAATTCACCCCTCCACTTT
TRBJ1-2	TRBV11-2	NA	TRBD1	CASSLRDRANYGYTF	TGTGCCAGCAGCTTAAGGGACAGAGCTAACTATGGCTACACCTTC
TRBJ1-5	TRBV1	NA	NA	CTSSRPFRDRGLEEPQHF	TGCACCAGCAGCCGACCCTTCCGGGACAGGGGGCTTGAGGAGCCCCAGCATTTT
TRBJ1-2	TRBV3-1/TRBV3-2	NA	NA	CASRSTAEEYGYTF	TGTGCCAGCAGATCCACCGCTGAGGAATATGGCTACACCTTC
TRBJ2-2	TRBV28	once	NA	CASSSPGRTGELFF	TGTGCCAGCAGTTCCCCTGGCCGGACCGGGGAGCTGTTTTTT
TRBJ2-1	TRBV5-1	once	NA	CASSLSDGSYNEQFF	TGCGCCAGCAGCTTATCGGACGGGTCATACAATGAGCAGTTCTTC
TRBJ1-3	TRBV7-8	NA	NA	CASSFGVSGNTIYF	TGTGCCAGCAGCTTTGGCGTCTCTGGAAACACCATATATTTT